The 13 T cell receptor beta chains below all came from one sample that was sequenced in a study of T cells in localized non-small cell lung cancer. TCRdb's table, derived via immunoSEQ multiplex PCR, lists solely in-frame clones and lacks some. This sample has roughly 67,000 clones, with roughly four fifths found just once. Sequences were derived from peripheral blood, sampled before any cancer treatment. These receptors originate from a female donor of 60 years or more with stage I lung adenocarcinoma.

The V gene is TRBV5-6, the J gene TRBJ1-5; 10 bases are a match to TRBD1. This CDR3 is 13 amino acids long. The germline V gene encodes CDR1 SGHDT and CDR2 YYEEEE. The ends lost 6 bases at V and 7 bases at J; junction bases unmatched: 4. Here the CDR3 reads CASKRTGGQPQHF. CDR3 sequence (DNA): TGTGCCAGCAAACGGACAGGGGGACAGCCCCAGCATTTT. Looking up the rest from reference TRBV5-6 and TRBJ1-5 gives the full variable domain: DAGVTQSPTHLIKTRGQQVTLRCSPKSGHDTVSWYQQALGQGPQFIFQYYEEEERQRGNFPDRFSGHQFPNYSSELNVNALLLGDSALYLCASKRTGGQPQHFGDGTRLSIL.

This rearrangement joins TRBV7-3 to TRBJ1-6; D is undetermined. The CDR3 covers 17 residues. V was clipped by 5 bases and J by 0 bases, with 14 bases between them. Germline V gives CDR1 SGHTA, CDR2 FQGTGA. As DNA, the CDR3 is TGTGCCAGCAGCGCCCCAGCCCCTAGCTCCTATAATTCACCCCTCCACTTT. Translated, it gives CASSAPAPSSYNSPLHF.

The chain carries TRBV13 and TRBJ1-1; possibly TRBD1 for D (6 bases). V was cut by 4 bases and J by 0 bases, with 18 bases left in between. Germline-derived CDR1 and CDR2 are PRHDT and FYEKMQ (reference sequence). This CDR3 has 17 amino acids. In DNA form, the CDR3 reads TGTGCCAGCAGCTCCCTAAGGGTAGACAGGATGAACACTGAAGCTTTCTTT. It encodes CASSSLRVDRMNTEAFF.

CDR3 nucleotides: TGCGCCAGCAGCTTTACAGGGTCTGGCTACGAGCAGTACTTC. Its protein product is CASSFTGSGYEQYF. The chain joins TRBV5-1 to TRBJ2-7; D is perhaps TRBD1 (6 bases). Trimming took off 2 bases at V and 3 bases at J, with 12 bases between the two ends. This CDR3 has 14 amino acids. Germline values: CDR1 SGHRS, CDR2 YFSETQ.

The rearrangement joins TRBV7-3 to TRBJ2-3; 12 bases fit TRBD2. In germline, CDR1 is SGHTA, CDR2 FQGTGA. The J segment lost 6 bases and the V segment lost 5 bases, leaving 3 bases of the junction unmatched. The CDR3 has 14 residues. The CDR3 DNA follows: TGTGCCAGCAGCCCAGGGACTAGCGGGGATACGCAGTATTTT. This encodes CASSPGTSGDTQYF. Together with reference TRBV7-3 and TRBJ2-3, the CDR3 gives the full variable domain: GAGVSQTPSNKVTEKGKYVELRCDPISGHTALYWYRQSLGQGPEFLIYFQGTGAADDSGLPNDRFFAVRPEGSVSTLKIQRTERGDSAVYLCASSPGTSGDTQYFGPGTRLTVL.

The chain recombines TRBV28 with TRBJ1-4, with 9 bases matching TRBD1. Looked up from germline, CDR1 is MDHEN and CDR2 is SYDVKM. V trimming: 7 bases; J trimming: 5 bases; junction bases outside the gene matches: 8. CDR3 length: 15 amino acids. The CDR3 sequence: CASTMPGTGNEKLFF. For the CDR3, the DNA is TGTGCCAGCACTATGCCCGGGACAGGGAATGAAAAACTGTTTTTT. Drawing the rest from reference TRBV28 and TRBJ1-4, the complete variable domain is DVKVTQSSRYLVKRTGEKVFLECVQDMDHENMFWYRQDPGLGLRLIYFSYDVKMKEKGDIPEGYSVSREKKERFSLILESASTNQTSMYLCASTMPGTGNEKLFFGSGTQLSVL.

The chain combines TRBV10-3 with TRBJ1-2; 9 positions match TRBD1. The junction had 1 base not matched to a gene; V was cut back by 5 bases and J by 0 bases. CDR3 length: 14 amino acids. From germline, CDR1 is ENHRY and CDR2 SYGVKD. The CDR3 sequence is CAISRTGANYGYTF. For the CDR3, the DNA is TGTGCCATCAGTCGGACAGGGGCTAACTATGGCTACACCTTC.

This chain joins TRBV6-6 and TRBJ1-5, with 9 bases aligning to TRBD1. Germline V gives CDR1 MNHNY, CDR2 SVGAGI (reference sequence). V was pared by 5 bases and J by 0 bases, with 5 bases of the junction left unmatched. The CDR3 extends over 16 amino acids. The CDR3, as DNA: TGTGCCAGCAGTGGCAGACAGGGGGTTAGCAATCAGCCCCAGCATTTT. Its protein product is CASSGRQGVSNQPQHF.

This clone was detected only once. CDR3 DNA sequence: TGTGCCAGCAGACCCACGGGACTCGTGGGCTCTGGGGCCAACGTCCTGACTTTC. Its protein product is CASRPTGLVGSGANVLTF. This chain joins TRBV27 and TRBJ2-6, with D perhaps TRBD2 (6 bases). CDR1 and CDR2 (germline): MNHEY, SMNVEV (reference sequence). The length of the CDR3 is 18 residues. Trimming removed 6 bases from V and 0 bases from J, with 18 bases in between.

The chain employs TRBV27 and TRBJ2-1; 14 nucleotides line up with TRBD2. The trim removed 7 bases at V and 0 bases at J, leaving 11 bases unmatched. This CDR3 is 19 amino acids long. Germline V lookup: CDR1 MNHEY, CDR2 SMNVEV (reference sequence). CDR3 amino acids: CASNQTPTSGGVSYNEQFF. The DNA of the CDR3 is TGTGCCAGCAACCAAACCCCGACTAGCGGGGGGGTCTCCTACAATGAGCAGTTCTTC.

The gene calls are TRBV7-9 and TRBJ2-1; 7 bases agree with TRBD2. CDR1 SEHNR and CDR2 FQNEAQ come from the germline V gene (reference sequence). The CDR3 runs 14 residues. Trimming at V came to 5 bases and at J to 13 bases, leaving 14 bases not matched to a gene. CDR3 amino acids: CASSPWGREEGQFF. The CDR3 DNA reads TGTGCCAGCAGCCCCTGGGGTCGGGAGGAAGGACAGTTCTTC.

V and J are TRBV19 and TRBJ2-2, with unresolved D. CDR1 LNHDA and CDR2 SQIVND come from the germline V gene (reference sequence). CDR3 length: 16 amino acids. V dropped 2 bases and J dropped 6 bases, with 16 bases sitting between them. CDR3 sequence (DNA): TGTGCCAGTAGTATAACCGGGCCCTTAAAACCCGGGGAGCTGTTTTTT. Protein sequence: CASSITGPLKPGELFF.

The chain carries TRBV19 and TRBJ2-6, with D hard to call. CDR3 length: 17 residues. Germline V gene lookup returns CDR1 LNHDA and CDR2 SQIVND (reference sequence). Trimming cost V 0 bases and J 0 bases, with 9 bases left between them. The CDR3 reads CASSIDDRNSGANVLTF. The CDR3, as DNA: TGTGCCAGTAGTATAGATGACCGGAACTCTGGGGCCAACGTCCTGACTTTC. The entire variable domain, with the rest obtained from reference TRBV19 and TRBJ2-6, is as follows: DGGITQSPKYLFRKEGQNVTLSCEQNLNHDAMYWYRQDPGQGLRLIYYSQIVNDFQKGDIAEGYSVSREKKESFPLTVTSAQKNPTAFYLCASSIDDRNSGANVLTFGAGSRLTVL.